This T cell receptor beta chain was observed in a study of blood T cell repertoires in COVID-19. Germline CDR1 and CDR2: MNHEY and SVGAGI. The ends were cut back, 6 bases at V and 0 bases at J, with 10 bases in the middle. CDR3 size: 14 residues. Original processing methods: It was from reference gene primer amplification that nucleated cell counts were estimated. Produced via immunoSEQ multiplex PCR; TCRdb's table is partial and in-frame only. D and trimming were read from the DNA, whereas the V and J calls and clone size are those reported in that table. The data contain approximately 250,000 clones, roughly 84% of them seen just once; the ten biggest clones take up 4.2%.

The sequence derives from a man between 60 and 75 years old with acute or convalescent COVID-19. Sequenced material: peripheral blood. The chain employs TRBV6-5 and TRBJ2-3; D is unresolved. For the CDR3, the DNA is TGTGCCAGCAGCCTAACTTCCAGCACAGATACGCAGTATTTT. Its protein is CASSLTSSTDTQYF.